The 22 T cell receptor beta chains below all came from one sample that was sequenced in a study of type 1 and type 2 diabetes patients. The PCR template was genomic DNA. A primer set of 30 forward and 13 reverse primers amplified the CDR3. TCRdb reprocessed the multiplex PCR reads with MiXCR, giving one entry per CDR3 protein. Of 250,000 to 300,000 distinct CDR3 sequences listed, approximately 50% were seen once; the top ten hold around 13%. Sequencing was performed on peripheral blood mononuclear cells (PBMCs). These receptors all come from a man between 18 and 29 years old with type 2 diabetes.

V gene TRBV7-9 combines with J gene TRBJ2-2; 11 bases line up with TRBD2. With 6 bases clipped from V and 7 bases from J, the junction kept 7 bases outside the gene matches. Germline CDR1 and CDR2: SEHNR and FQNEAQ (reference sequence). CDR3 length: 15 residues. In nucleotides, the CDR3 is TGTGCCAGCAGTTTCTGGACTAGCGGGTTCGGGGAGCTGTTTTTT. Amino acid sequence: CASSFWTSGFGELFF.

This rearrangement joins TRBV2 to TRBJ2-7; no firm D call. The J call may be mistaken, given a closer DNA end match to TRBJ2-5. Germline-derived CDR1 and CDR2 are SNHLY and FYNNEI. CDR3 length: 12 amino acids. The CDR3 bases are TGTGCCAGCAGTGATTCCGATGAGACCCAGTACTTC. It translates to CASSDSDETQYF.

This clonotype was recorded a few times. One end of the junction fails to match germline, which may point to a read error. V usage is TRBV30 and J usage is TRBJ2-1; unclear D gene. Germline V gene sequence: CDR1 GTSNPN, CDR2 SVGIG (reference sequence). The CDR3 runs 11 residues. CDR3 bases: TGTGCCTGGAGAACAAAAATCCCCTTGGACTTC. It yields the protein CAWRTKIPLDF.

In the case of this clonotype: A junction boundary mismatches the germline segment, possibly from a read error. J is TRBJ2-2 and V is TRBV5-1; the match to TRBD2 covers 8 bases. Germline CDR1 and CDR2: SGHRS and YFSETQ. This CDR3 contains 21 residues. This CDR3 is CASASPQGLVGGRGNAGELFF. CDR3 nucleotides: TGCGCCAGCGCCTCCCCGCAGGGACTAGTGGGAGGTCGGGGGAACGCCGGGGAGCTGTTTTTT.

The rearrangement joins TRBV6-5 to TRBJ2-2; tentative D call: TRBD1 (5 bases). V was clipped by 1 base and J by 8 bases, with 14 bases between them. Germline lookup yields CDR1 MNHEY and CDR2 SVGAGI. This CDR3 comprises 15 residues. As DNA, the CDR3 is TGTGCCAGCAGTTACTATAGGGGCGTTTTAGGGGAGCTGTTTTTT. Translating gives CASSYYRGVLGELFF.

This clonotype was observed a few times. V is TRBV30 and J is TRBJ1-1; no clear D gene. V dropped 1 base and J dropped 11 bases, with 8 bases sitting between them. The CDR3 extends over 10 amino acids. Germline lookup yields CDR1 GTSNPN and CDR2 SVGIG (reference sequence). CDR3 coding DNA: TGTGCCTGGAGTGGAGTGGGGGCTTTCTTT. Amino acid sequence: CAWSGVGAFF.

Details on this clonotype: Its ends do not fully match the called genes, so a read error is possible. The rearrangement joins TRBV10-3 to TRBJ1-1; D call uncertain. The CDR3 is 14 amino acids. Germline CDR1 reads ENHRY; CDR2 reads SYGVKD. The chain's CDR3 is CASSFELMSTEAFF. The CDR3 DNA reads TGTGCCAGCAGTTTTGAGCTCATGAGCACTGAAGCTTTCTTT.

The chain couples TRBV5-1 to TRBJ2-5; D possibly corresponds to TRBD1 (6 bases). The J call may be in error: the DNA end matches TRBJ2-1 better. Germline V gene lookup returns CDR1 SGHRS and CDR2 YFSETQ. This CDR3 is 12 amino acids long. The CDR3 spells CASSSDRNEQFF. CDR3 in DNA: TGCGCCAGCAGCTCCGACAGGAATGAGCAGTTCTTC.

This rearrangement joins TRBV10-3 to TRBJ2-3; the match to TRBD1 covers 8 bases. The CDR3 is 15 residues long. Trimming cost V 6 bases and J 1 base; bases outside gene matches: 6. Germline V gene sequence: CDR1 ENHRY, CDR2 SYGVKD. The CDR3 sequence is CAIRDRDVGTDTQYF. DNA of the CDR3: TGTGCCATCAGGGACAGGGATGTTGGCACAGATACGCAGTATTTT.

The CDR3 DNA sequence: TGTGCCAGCAGCCAAATACAGGGGGACGAGCAGTACTTC. Translation: CASSQIQGDEQYF. The chain recombines TRBV4-2 with TRBJ2-7, with TRBD1 matching over 8 bases. This CDR3 contains 13 residues. Germline assignment: CDR1 LGHNA and CDR2 YNFKEQ. V lost 2 bases, J lost 5 bases, and 2 bases stayed unmatched.

The gene calls are TRBV20-1 and TRBJ1-5; D gene ambiguous. Germline V gives CDR1 DFQATT, CDR2 SNEGSKA (reference sequence). The CDR3 sequence is 15 residues long. Trimming took off 5 bases at V and 0 bases at J, with 14 bases between the two ends. CDR3 sequence: CSALRAAYSNQPQHF. Written as DNA, the CDR3 is TGCAGTGCTCTGAGGGCAGCTTATAGCAATCAGCCCCAGCATTTT.

This rearrangement joins TRBV19 to TRBJ2-2; 11 bases fit TRBD1. CDR3 length: 16 residues. Trimming at V came to 6 bases and at J to 5 bases, leaving 8 bases not matched to a gene. CDR1 is LNHDA, CDR2 SQIVND, per germline (reference sequence). The CDR3: CASSPGTGGRTGELFF. The CDR3 coding sequence is TGTGCCAGTAGCCCCGGGACAGGGGGTCGGACCGGGGAGCTGTTTTTT.

The rearrangement uses TRBV6-5 and TRBJ1-2; D unclear. Germline V CDR1 and CDR2: MNHEY, SVGAGI. The germline V and J ends were trimmed by 5 bases and 3 bases, with 19 bases remaining between them. The CDR3 is 16 residues long. The CDR3 sequence is CASSDRAHGTDYGYTF. DNA for the CDR3: TGTGCCAGCAGTGATCGGGCCCACGGCACCGACTATGGCTACACCTTC.

This chain joins TRBV20-1 and TRBJ1-1; 7 positions match TRBD1. V shed 6 bases, J shed 3 bases, and the junction held 10 bases outside the gene matches. CDR3 length: 14 residues. CDR1 is DFQATT, CDR2 SNEGSKA, per germline (reference sequence). CDR3 residues: CSAERDSPHTEAFF. The CDR3 coding sequence is TGCAGTGCAGAAAGGGACAGCCCTCACACTGAAGCTTTCTTT.

This clonotype has a handful of counts. The V gene is TRBV19, the J gene TRBJ2-7; TRBD2 matches at 7 bases. V was pared by 4 bases and J by 2 bases, with 8 bases of the junction left unmatched. This CDR3 has 15 residues. The germline V gene has CDR1 LNHDA and CDR2 SQIVND (reference sequence). CDR3 nucleotide sequence: TGTGCCAGTAGTAGCCGGTCGGCGGGGGCCTACGAGCAGTACTTC. This sequence encodes CASSSRSAGAYEQYF.

The table lists this clonotype with a few counts. The chain links TRBV19 to TRBJ2-3; D might be TRBD1 (6 bases). CDR3 length: 15 residues. Trimming removed 5 bases from V and 4 bases from J, with 16 bases in between. The V gene's germline CDR1 is LNHDA and CDR2 SQIVND (reference sequence). CDR3 residues: CASSPKTGSADTQYF. Here the CDR3 DNA reads TGTGCCAGTAGTCCTAAGACAGGATCTGCAGATACGCAGTATTTT.

V is TRBV5-5 and J is TRBJ1-1, with a tentative D call TRBD1 (5 bases). The germline gives CDR1 SGHKS, CDR2 YYEKEE (reference sequence). V lost 0 bases to trimming and J lost 4 bases, with 31 bases between them. There are 21 residues in the CDR3. CDR3 loop: CASSLAFLGTREGLWFTEAFF. The CDR3 DNA reads TGTGCCAGCAGCTTGGCCTTTCTCGGGACGAGAGAAGGGCTTTGGTTCACTGAAGCTTTCTTT.

The chain recombines TRBV20-1 with TRBJ2-7; 9 bases map to TRBD1. In germline, CDR1 is DFQATT, CDR2 SNEGSKA (reference sequence). V lost 6 bases to trimming and J lost 2 bases; unmatched junction nucleotides: 2. CDR3 length: 12 amino acids. The CDR3 sequence: CSARQGAYEQYF. CDR3 DNA: TGCAGTGCGAGACAGGGGGCCTACGAGCAGTACTTC.

Worth noting for this clonotype: A junction boundary mismatches the germline segment, possibly from a read error. The chain employs TRBV6-4 and TRBJ2-3; 11 nucleotides match TRBD1. The germline V gene encodes CDR1 MRHNA and CDR2 SNTAGT. The CDR3 loop spans 17 amino acids. The CDR3 is CASSDWWGQGGTDTQCF. The CDR3 DNA is TGTGCCAGCAGTGATTGGTGGGGACAGGGGGGCACAGATACGCAGTGTTTT.

The chain carries TRBV30 and TRBJ2-7; 7 nucleotides agree with TRBD1. The CDR3 has 13 amino acids. The germline V gene encodes CDR1 GTSNPN and CDR2 SVGIG (reference sequence). Trimming cost V 3 bases and J 4 bases; bases outside gene matches: 6. This chain's CDR3 is CAWRGQLVYEQYF. The CDR3 DNA reads TGTGCCTGGAGGGGACAGTTAGTATACGAGCAGTACTTC.

V and J are TRBV5-1 and TRBJ2-5; D possibly corresponds to TRBD1 (5 bases). The CDR3 sequence is 14 residues long. From germline, CDR1 is SGHRS and CDR2 YFSETQ. V gave up 4 bases and J gave up 1 base, with 11 bases separating them. CDR3 nucleotide sequence: TGCGCCAGCAGCCAACAGGCTATCCAAGAGACCCAGTACTTC. It translates to CASSQQAIQETQYF.

The chain has TRBV19 and TRBJ2-1; D tentatively reads TRBD1 or TRBD2 (5 bases each). V dropped 3 bases and J dropped 5 bases, with 11 bases sitting between them. CDR1 LNHDA and CDR2 SQIVND come from the germline V gene (reference sequence). The CDR3 contains 14 residues. CDR3 bases: TGTGCCAGTAGTATCCGGGACGCTGACAATGAGCAGTTCTTC. Translated: CASSIRDADNEQFF.